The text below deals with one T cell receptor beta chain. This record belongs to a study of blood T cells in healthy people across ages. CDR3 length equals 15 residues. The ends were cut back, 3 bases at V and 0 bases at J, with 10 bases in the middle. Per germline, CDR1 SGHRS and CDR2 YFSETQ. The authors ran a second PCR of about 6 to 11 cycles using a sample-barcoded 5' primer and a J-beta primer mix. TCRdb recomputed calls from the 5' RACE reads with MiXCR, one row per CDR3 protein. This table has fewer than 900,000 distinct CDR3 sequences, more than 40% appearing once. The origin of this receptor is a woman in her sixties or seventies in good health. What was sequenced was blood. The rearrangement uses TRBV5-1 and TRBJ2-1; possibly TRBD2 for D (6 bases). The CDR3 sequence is CASSSRTTSYNEQFF. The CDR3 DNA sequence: TGCGCCAGCAGCTCCAGGACTACCTCCTACAATGAGCAGTTCTTC.